This passage covers 13 T cell receptor beta chains from one sample sequenced in a study of OX40 agonist ivuxolimab in advanced cancers. Method: immunoSEQ multiplex PCR; TCRdb's copy keeps in-frame clones and lacks some. Here the sample spans about 74,000 clones, 84% being singletons. The sample in question was CD4+ or CD8+ T cells sorted from blood, obtained in a trial of the OX40 agonist ivuxolimab. These TCRs come from an adult with an advanced solid tumor such as melanoma, head and neck, liver or kidney cancer.

The rearrangement links TRBV4-2 to TRBJ1-5; 8 bases line up with TRBD1. The CDR3 is 18 amino acids. After removal of 1 base from V and 2 bases from J, the junction contained 10 bases not matched to a gene. Germline-derived CDR1 and CDR2 are LGHNA and YNFKEQ. The CDR3 spells CASSQVEDRANRNQPQHF. CDR3 DNA: TGTGCCAGCAGCCAAGTGGAGGACAGGGCAAATCGCAATCAGCCCCAGCATTTT.

This sequence joins TRBV11-2 and TRBJ1-2, with 9 bases identical to TRBD1. The germline CDR1 and CDR2 sequences are SGHAT and FQNNGV. The CDR3 is 14 amino acids. The V gene end was trimmed by 6 bases and the J gene end by 6 bases; junction bases not matched to a gene: 8. CDR3: CASSFTGGVDGYTF. Written as DNA, the CDR3 is TGTGCCAGCAGTTTTACAGGGGGCGTTGATGGCTACACCTTC.

This chain joins TRBV4-1 and TRBJ2-1, with 9 nucleotides matching TRBD2. Unmatched junction bases numbered 6, after V lost 2 bases and J lost 4 bases. Germline CDR1 and CDR2: MGHRA and YSYEKL. The CDR3 loop spans 16 amino acids. The CDR3 nucleotides are TGCGCCAGCAGCCAAATCAGCGGGAGGACATACAATGAGCAGTTCTTC. Translation gives CASSQISGRTYNEQFF.

The V call is TRBV19, the J call TRBJ2-7; TRBD1 matches at 7 bases. CDR1 is LNHDA, CDR2 SQIVND, per germline (reference sequence). CDR3 length equals 14 residues. Germline trimming cut 7 bases from V and 0 bases from J; bases unmatched to any gene: 6. The CDR3 protein is CASNLGDSSYEQYF. CDR3 DNA: TGTGCCAGTAATCTGGGGGACAGCTCCTACGAGCAGTACTTC.

J is TRBJ2-5 and V is TRBV6-5; the D gene is possibly TRBD1 (5 bases). Germline V gives CDR1 MNHEY, CDR2 SVGAGI. There are 13 residues in the CDR3. The germline V and J ends were trimmed by 6 bases and 2 bases, with 10 bases remaining between them. CDR3 sequence: CASRGNRQETQYF. Written as DNA, the CDR3 is TGTGCCAGCAGGGGGAACAGGCAAGAGACCCAGTACTTC.

This rearrangement joins TRBV30 to TRBJ1-5, with D possibly matching TRBD1 (5 bases). The germline V and J ends were trimmed by 2 bases and 7 bases, with 12 bases remaining between them. Germline V gene sequence: CDR1 GTSNPN, CDR2 SVGIG (reference sequence). The CDR3 is 13 residues long. The CDR3 DNA sequence: TGTGCCTGGAGTAAGGGGCAGGGCCAGCCCCAGCATTTT. Translating gives CAWSKGQGQPQHF.

The chain employs TRBV7-8 and TRBJ2-5; D is possibly TRBD2 (6 bases). Germline V lookup: CDR1 SGHVS, CDR2 FQNEAQ. This CDR3 contains 13 residues. Trimming removed 5 bases at V and 5 bases at J, with 12 bases between. This CDR3 is CASSMGLQETQYF. CDR3 in DNA: TGTGCCAGCAGCATGGGACTCCAGGAGACCCAGTACTTC.

The chain couples TRBV30 to TRBJ2-3; no reliable D call. Per germline, CDR1 GTSNPN and CDR2 SVGIG (reference sequence). The CDR3 runs 13 residues. The germline V and J ends were trimmed by 3 bases and 0 bases, with 7 bases remaining between them. In nucleotides, the CDR3 is TGTGCCTGGAGGGCCACTAGCACAGATACGCAGTATTTT. It encodes CAWRATSTDTQYF.

The chain employs TRBV28 and TRBJ1-1; 9 bases are a match to TRBD1. The length of the CDR3 is 13 residues. V lost 5 bases, J lost 5 bases, and 3 bases stayed unmatched. The germline V gene encodes CDR1 MDHEN and CDR2 SYDVKM. CDR3 sequence (DNA): TGTGCCAGCAGTACCGACAGGGGGACTGAAGCTTTCTTT. Its protein is CASSTDRGTEAFF.

This clone is a singleton in its sample. This chain joins TRBV7-8 and TRBJ1-5, with TRBD1 matching over 10 bases. V shed 5 bases and J 5 bases; nucleotides not matched to a gene: 6. The CDR3 is made up of 15 amino acids. Germline V gene data show CDR1 as SGHVS and CDR2 as FQNEAQ. The CDR3 DNA is TGTGCCAGCAGCCCCGGGACAGGGGTTGATCAGCCCCAGCATTTT. It translates to CASSPGTGVDQPQHF.

V usage is TRBV5-1 and J usage is TRBJ1-4; D not resolved. The V and J ends lost 4 bases and 0 bases respectively, with 13 bases between them. The CDR3 is made up of 16 amino acids. The V gene's germline CDR1 is SGHRS and CDR2 YFSETQ. CDR3 DNA: TGCGCCAGCAGCCTCGGACCGACGGCAACTAATGAAAAACTGTTTTTT. Amino acids: CASSLGPTATNEKLFF.

The chain recombines TRBV25-1 with TRBJ1-1, with D possibly TRBD1 on 5 matching bases. Germline values: CDR1 MGHDK, CDR2 SYGVNS. V was pared by 5 bases and J by 8 bases, with 9 bases between. This CDR3 contains 11 residues. CDR3 sequence: CASSTGGEAFF. The CDR3 DNA reads TGTGCCAGCAGTACGGGGGGAGAAGCTTTCTTT.

The V and J genes are TRBV27 and TRBJ2-2; D possibly corresponds to TRBD2 (5 bases). This CDR3 has 16 residues. V was trimmed by 3 bases and J by 3 bases, leaving 14 bases between them. The germline CDR1 and CDR2 sequences are MNHEY and SMNVEV (reference sequence). In nucleotides, the CDR3 is TGTGCCAGCAGTTTGCAGGTCCCGAGGGACACCGGGGAGCTGTTTTTT. Amino acids: CASSLQVPRDTGELFF.